This TCR beta chain stems from a study of technical replicates of blood from several donors. The assay was immunoSEQ multiplex PCR, and TCRdb's table has in-frame clones only and misses some. The repertoire holds about 84,000 clones, with roughly 98% as singletons. This CDR3 is 18 amino acids long. Trimming removed 2 bases from V and 4 bases from J; junction bases left unmatched: 15. The germline V gene encodes CDR1 LNHDA and CDR2 SQIVND (reference sequence). The specimen sequenced was T cells isolated from PBMCs. This sequence was found in a human donor in good health. The V call is TRBV19, the J call TRBJ2-5; 8 bases fit TRBD2. CDR3 DNA sequence: TGTGCCAGTAGTATACCCCGCCCACGGGAGGGCTTGTCAGAGACCCAGTACTTC. This gives the protein CASSIPRPREGLSETQYF.